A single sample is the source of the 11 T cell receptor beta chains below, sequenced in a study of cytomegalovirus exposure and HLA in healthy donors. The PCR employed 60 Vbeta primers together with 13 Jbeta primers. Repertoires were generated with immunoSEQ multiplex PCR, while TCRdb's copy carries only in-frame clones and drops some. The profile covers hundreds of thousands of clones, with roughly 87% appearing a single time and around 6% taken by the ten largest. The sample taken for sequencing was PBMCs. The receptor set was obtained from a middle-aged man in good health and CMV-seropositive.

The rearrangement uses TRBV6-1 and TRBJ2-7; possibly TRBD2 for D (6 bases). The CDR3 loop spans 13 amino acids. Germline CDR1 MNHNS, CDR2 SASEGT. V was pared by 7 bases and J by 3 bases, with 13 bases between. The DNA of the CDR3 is TGTGCCAGCATCCAGGGACTGAACTACGAGCAGTACGTC. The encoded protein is CASIQGLNYEQYV.

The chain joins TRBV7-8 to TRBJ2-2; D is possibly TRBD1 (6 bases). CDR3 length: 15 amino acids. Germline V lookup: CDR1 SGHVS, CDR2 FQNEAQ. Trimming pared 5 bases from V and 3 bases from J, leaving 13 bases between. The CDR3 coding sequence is TGTGCCAGCAGCCGACGGGACACTTACACCGGGGAGCTGTTTTTT. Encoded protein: CASSRRDTYTGELFF.

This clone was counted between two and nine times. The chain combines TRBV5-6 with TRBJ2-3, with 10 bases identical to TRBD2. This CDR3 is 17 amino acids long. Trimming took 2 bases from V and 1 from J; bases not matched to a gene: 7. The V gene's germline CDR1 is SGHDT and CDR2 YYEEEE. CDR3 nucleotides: TGTGCCAGCAGCTTTAGAGTAGCGGGAGGCGGCACAGATACGCAGTATTTT. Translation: CASSFRVAGGGTDTQYF.

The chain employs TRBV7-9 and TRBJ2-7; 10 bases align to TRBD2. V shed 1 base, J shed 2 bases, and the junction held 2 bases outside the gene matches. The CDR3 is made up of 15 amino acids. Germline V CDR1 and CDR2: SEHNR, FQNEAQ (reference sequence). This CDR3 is CASSLGLAGAYEQYV. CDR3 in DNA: TGTGCCAGCAGCTTAGGTCTAGCGGGAGCCTACGAGCAGTACGTC.

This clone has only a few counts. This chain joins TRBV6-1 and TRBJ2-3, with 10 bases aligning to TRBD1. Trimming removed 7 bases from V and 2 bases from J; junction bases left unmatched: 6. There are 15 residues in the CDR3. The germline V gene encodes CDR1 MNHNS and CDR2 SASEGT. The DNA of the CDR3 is TGTGCCAGCATCCGGGACAGGGGCCTCACAGATACGCAGTATTTT. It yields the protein CASIRDRGLTDTQYF.

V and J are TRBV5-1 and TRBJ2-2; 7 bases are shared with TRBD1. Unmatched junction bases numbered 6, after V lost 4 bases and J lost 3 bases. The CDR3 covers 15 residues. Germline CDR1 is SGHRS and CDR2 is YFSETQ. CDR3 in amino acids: CASSTGQAYTGELFF. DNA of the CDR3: TGCGCCAGCAGCACCGGACAGGCCTACACCGGGGAGCTGTTTTTT.

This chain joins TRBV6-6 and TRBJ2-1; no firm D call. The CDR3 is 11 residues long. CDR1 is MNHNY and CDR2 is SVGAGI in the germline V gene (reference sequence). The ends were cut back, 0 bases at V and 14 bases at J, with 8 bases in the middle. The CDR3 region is CASSYSLGKFF. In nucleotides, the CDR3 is TGTGCCAGCAGTTACTCTCTAGGAAAGTTCTTC.

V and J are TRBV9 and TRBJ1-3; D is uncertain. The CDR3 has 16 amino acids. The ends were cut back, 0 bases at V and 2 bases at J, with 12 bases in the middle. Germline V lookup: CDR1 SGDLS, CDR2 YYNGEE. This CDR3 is CASSVEGGRAGNTIYF. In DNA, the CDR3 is TGTGCCAGCAGCGTAGAGGGAGGCCGGGCTGGAAACACCATATATTTT. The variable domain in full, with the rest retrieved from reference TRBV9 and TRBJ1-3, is DSGVTQTPKHLITATGQRVTLRCSPRSGDLSVYWYQQSLDQGLQFLIQYYNGEERAKGNILERFSAQQFPDLHSELNLSSLELGDSALYFCASSVEGGRAGNTIYFGEGSWLTVV.

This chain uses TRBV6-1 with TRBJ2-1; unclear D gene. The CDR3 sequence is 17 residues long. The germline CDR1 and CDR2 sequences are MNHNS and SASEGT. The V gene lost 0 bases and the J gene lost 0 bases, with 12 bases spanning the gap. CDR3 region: CASSEAEFLSSYNEQFF. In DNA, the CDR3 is TGTGCCAGCAGTGAAGCGGAGTTTTTGAGCTCCTACAATGAGCAGTTCTTC.

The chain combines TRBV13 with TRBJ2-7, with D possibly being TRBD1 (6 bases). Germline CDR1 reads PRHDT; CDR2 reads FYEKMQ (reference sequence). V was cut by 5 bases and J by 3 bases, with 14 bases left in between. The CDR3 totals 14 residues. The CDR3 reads CASSPEGHHYEQYF. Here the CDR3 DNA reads TGTGCCAGCAGCCCCGAGGGACACCACTACGAGCAGTACTTC.

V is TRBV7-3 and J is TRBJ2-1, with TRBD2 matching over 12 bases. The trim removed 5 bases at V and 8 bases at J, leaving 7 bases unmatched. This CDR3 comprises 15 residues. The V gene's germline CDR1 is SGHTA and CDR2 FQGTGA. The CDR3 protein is CASSETSGRFYEQFF. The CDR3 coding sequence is TGTGCCAGCAGCGAAACTAGCGGGAGGTTCTATGAGCAGTTCTTC.